The 30 T cell receptor beta chains listed next were all sequenced from one sample in a study of CD8 T cells in Susac syndrome. RNA totalling about 0.45 to 1 ug underwent reverse transcription with random hexamers. TCRdb re-called the immunoSEQ multiplex PCR reads through MiXCR, storing one row per CDR3 protein. The table records about 80,000 distinct CDR3 sequences, roughly 96% of them present only once. Sequenced: CD8+ T cells from PBMCs. The receptors originated from a human donor with Susac syndrome.

This CDR3 reads CASSWGLAGLTEQFF. The CDR3 coding sequence is TGTGCCAGCAGCTGGGGACTAGCGGGACTCACCGAGCAGTTCTTC. V and J are TRBV7-8 and TRBJ2-1; 13 bases line up with TRBD2. With V trimmed by 4 bases and J by 10 bases, 7 bases remained unmatched. This CDR3 is 15 amino acids long. CDR1 is SGHVS, CDR2 FQNEAQ, per germline.

V and J are TRBV15 and TRBJ2-1; 8 bases line up with TRBD2. The length of the CDR3 is 15 residues. Trimming took 3 bases from V and 4 from J; bases not matched to a gene: 5. Germline CDR1 and CDR2: LNHNV and YYDKDF (reference sequence). The CDR3 DNA reads TGTGCCACCAGCAGTCTTAGCGGGGCTTACAATGAGCAGTTCTTC. It specifies CATSSLSGAYNEQFF.

This sequence joins TRBV27 and TRBJ2-1; 7 nucleotides match TRBD1. V lost 8 bases to trimming and J lost 4 bases; unmatched junction nucleotides: 5. The CDR3 runs to 13 residues. Germline CDR1 reads MNHEY; CDR2 reads SMNVEV (reference sequence). CDR3 amino acids: CASSRDSYNEQFF. For the CDR3, the DNA is TGTGCCAGCTCCCGGGACAGTTACAATGAGCAGTTCTTC.

The chain joins TRBV12-3 or TRBV12-4 to TRBJ1-1, with a possible D match to TRBD1 (6 bases). Trimming left V 5 bases short and J 6 bases short, with 10 bases between. The CDR3 is 12 residues long. The CDR3 DNA follows: TGTGCCAGCAGTCTTGGACAGCCTGAAGCTTTCTTT. Translated, it gives CASSLGQPEAFF.

The chain uses TRBV14 and TRBJ2-1; D is ambiguous. This CDR3 comprises 12 residues. V lost 0 bases to trimming and J lost 6 bases, with 3 bases between them. Germline V gene data show CDR1 as SGHDN and CDR2 as FVKESK. The CDR3 region is CASSQDGNEQFF. The CDR3 DNA reads TGTGCCAGCAGCCAAGACGGCAATGAGCAGTTCTTC.

The rearrangement links TRBV27 to TRBJ2-3, with 10 bases aligning to TRBD1. Germline CDR1 is MNHEY and CDR2 is SMNVEV (reference sequence). CDR3 length: 16 residues. Germline trimming cut 6 bases from V and 2 bases from J; bases unmatched to any gene: 8. This CDR3 is CASSLTGGEYTDTQYF. The CDR3 nucleotides read TGTGCCAGCAGCCTGACAGGGGGCGAATACACAGATACGCAGTATTTT.

The chain has TRBV7-9 and TRBJ1-1; D is uncertain. Trimming took off 3 bases at V and 0 bases at J, with 11 bases between the two ends. This CDR3 has 15 amino acids. The germline V gene encodes CDR1 SEHNR and CDR2 FQNEAQ (reference sequence). The CDR3 bases are TGTGCCAGCAGCTTTGGGGAGTTTTTGAACACTGAAGCTTTCTTT. It translates to CASSFGEFLNTEAFF. The full variable domain, in which reference TRBV7-9 and TRBJ1-1 provide the parts outside the CDR3, is DTGVSQNPRHKITKRGQNVTFRCDPISEHNRLYWYRQTLGQGPEFLTYFQNEAQLEKSRLLSDRFSAERPKGSFSTLEIQRTEQGDSAMYLCASSFGEFLNTEAFFGQGTRLTVV.

This clonotype has only one observation. The V gene is TRBV29-1, the J gene TRBJ2-7, with D perhaps given as TRBD1 or TRBD2 (6 bases each). The germline V gene encodes CDR1 SQVTM and CDR2 ANQGSEA. This CDR3 has 16 residues. Trimming pared 0 bases from V and 1 base from J, leaving 16 bases between. The CDR3 reads CSVEDPKRGASYEQYF. CDR3 nucleotide sequence: TGCAGCGTTGAAGATCCTAAGAGGGGGGCATCCTACGAGCAGTACTTC.

The rearrangement joins TRBV20-1 to TRBJ2-7, with D uncertain. The CDR3 loop spans 14 amino acids. V was shortened by 5 bases and J by 3 bases, with 17 bases between the two germline ends. The germline CDR1 and CDR2 sequences are DFQATT and SNEGSKA (reference sequence). Here the CDR3 reads CSAAHVTDYYEQYF. The CDR3 DNA reads TGCAGTGCTGCCCACGTGACGGATTACTACGAGCAGTACTTC.

The chain employs TRBV20-1 and TRBJ2-3; TRBD2 aligns across 15 bases. Germline-derived CDR1 and CDR2 are DFQATT and SNEGSKA (reference sequence). The CDR3 length is 20 residues. Germline trimming cut 5 bases from V and 3 bases from J; bases unmatched to any gene: 18. CDR3 in amino acids: CSAQVRGWTSGRAGTDTQYF. In nucleotides, the CDR3 is TGCAGTGCTCAGGTCCGAGGGTGGACTAGCGGGAGGGCGGGGACAGATACGCAGTATTTT.

This sequence joins TRBV30 and TRBJ2-1, with D perhaps TRBD1 or TRBD2 (5 bases each). V gave up 3 bases and J gave up 4 bases, with 7 bases separating them. The CDR3 length is 12 residues. Germline assignment: CDR1 GTSNPN and CDR2 SVGIG (reference sequence). The CDR3 sequence is CAWRGPYNEQFF. The DNA of the CDR3 is TGTGCCTGGAGGGGACCTTACAATGAGCAGTTCTTC.

The DNA of the CDR3 is TGCAGTGCTAGAGGTGGACAGGGGGGGGTCACTGAAGCTTTCTTT. Its translation: CSARGGQGGVTEAFF. The chain couples TRBV20-1 to TRBJ1-1, with 10 bases lining up with TRBD1. Germline CDR1 is DFQATT and CDR2 is SNEGSKA (reference sequence). The CDR3 extends over 15 amino acids. V lost 1 base, J lost 4 bases, and 6 bases stayed unmatched.

The chain uses TRBV24-1 and TRBJ2-7, with D possibly TRBD2 on 5 matching bases. V was pared by 4 bases and J by 2 bases, with 11 bases between. This CDR3 comprises 14 residues. The germline gives CDR1 KGHDR, CDR2 SFDVKD. CDR3 in amino acids: CATSDSGLAYEQYF. CDR3 coding DNA: TGTGCCACCAGTGACTCTGGACTTGCCTACGAGCAGTACTTC.

The J gene is TRBJ2-6, the V gene TRBV27; D not resolved. The CDR3 spans 14 residues. Per the germline V gene, CDR1 is MNHEY and CDR2 is SMNVEV (reference sequence). Trimming removed 2 bases at V and 1 base at J, with 3 bases between. The DNA of the CDR3 is TGTGCCAGCAGTTTAGCATCTGGGGCCAACGTCCTGACTTTC. Its translation: CASSLASGANVLTF.

This rearrangement joins TRBV12-3 or TRBV12-4 to TRBJ2-2; TRBD1 aligns across 10 bases. CDR3 length: 15 residues. Trimming took 5 bases from V and 7 from J; bases not matched to a gene: 7. CDR3 sequence (DNA): TGTGCCAGCAGTCCCGGGACAGGGGTCGGCGGGGAGCTGTTTTTT. This translates into CASSPGTGVGGELFF.

The V gene is TRBV24-1, the J gene TRBJ2-1; D gene uncertain. The ends were cut back, 3 bases at V and 3 bases at J, with 5 bases in the middle. This CDR3 has 13 residues. The germline V gene has CDR1 KGHDR and CDR2 SFDVKD. CDR3 protein: CATSDTVYNEQFF. CDR3 sequence (DNA): TGTGCCACCAGTGATACGGTCTACAATGAGCAGTTCTTC.

This rearrangement joins TRBV7-9 to TRBJ2-7, with 11 nucleotides matching TRBD2. This CDR3 is 16 amino acids long. CDR1 SEHNR and CDR2 FQNEAQ come from the germline V gene (reference sequence). Trimming cost V 5 bases and J 2 bases; bases outside gene matches: 8. The DNA of the CDR3 is TGTGCCAGCAGCGCTCCGGGACTAGCGGAGCCCTACGAGCAGTACTTC. It specifies CASSAPGLAEPYEQYF.

This chain links TRBV20-1 with TRBJ2-7; D gene ambiguous. CDR1 and CDR2 from the germline V gene are DFQATT and SNEGSKA (reference sequence). The V gene lost 0 bases and the J gene lost 0 bases, with 9 bases spanning the gap. The CDR3 loop spans 14 amino acids. CDR3 coding DNA: TGCAGTGCTAGAGATTGGAACATCTCCTACGAGCAGTACTTC. Its protein product is CSARDWNISYEQYF.

V and J are TRBV7-9 and TRBJ2-7, with TRBD2 as a possible D gene (5 bases). The germline V gene has CDR1 SEHNR and CDR2 FQNEAQ (reference sequence). The CDR3 is made up of 13 amino acids. V was clipped by 3 bases and J by 2 bases, with 8 bases between them. The CDR3 DNA sequence: TGTGCCAGCAGCTTGGACTGGACCTACGAGCAGTACTTC. It codes for CASSLDWTYEQYF.

This sequence joins TRBV30 and TRBJ2-2; 8 nucleotides line up with TRBD2. The CDR3 covers 14 residues. Germline V gene lookup returns CDR1 GTSNPN and CDR2 SVGIG (reference sequence). In DNA form, the CDR3 reads TGTGCTCTGGGGGGACTAGTGTCCACCGGGGAGCTGTTTTTT. Amino acids: CALGGLVSTGELFF.

This clonotype was found once. V gene TRBV7-9 combines with J gene TRBJ1-2, with a possible D match to TRBD1 (6 bases). The CDR3 totals 12 residues. Germline CDR1 is SEHNR and CDR2 is FQNEAQ (reference sequence). The V end was cut by 4 bases, the J end by 4 bases, with 7 bases between. For the CDR3, the DNA is TGTGCCAGCAGCTCAGGGGTCTATGGCTACACCTTC. This codes for CASSSGVYGYTF.

The chain employs TRBV27 and TRBJ2-1, with TRBD2 identical over 11 bases. The length of the CDR3 is 14 residues. The germline V gene encodes CDR1 MNHEY and CDR2 SMNVEV (reference sequence). The V gene end was trimmed by 10 bases and the J gene end by 2 bases; junction bases not matched to a gene: 4. The CDR3 here is CATLAGGAYNEQFF. In DNA, the CDR3 is TGTGCCACCTTAGCGGGAGGGGCCTACAATGAGCAGTTCTTC.

The chain couples TRBV9 to TRBJ1-6; D gene uncertain. The CDR3 runs to 13 residues. The V end was cut by 2 bases, the J end by 10 bases, with 10 bases between. Germline-derived CDR1 and CDR2 are SGDLS and YYNGEE. This CDR3 is CASSVGVQSPLHF. Written as DNA, the CDR3 is TGTGCCAGCAGCGTCGGGGTGCAGTCACCCCTCCACTTT.

The chain couples TRBV20-1 to TRBJ2-7; the D call may be TRBD1 or TRBD2 (6 bases each). The CDR3 extends over 14 amino acids. Germline V lookup: CDR1 DFQATT, CDR2 SNEGSKA (reference sequence). Trimming removed 3 bases from V and 2 bases from J, with 14 bases in between. CDR3 DNA: TGCAGTGCTAGTCGATGGGGGGCCCCCTACGAGCAGTACTTC. This sequence encodes CSASRWGAPYEQYF.

In DNA form, the CDR3 reads TGCAGTGCTACCAGGATGACAGGCAACTATGGCTACACCTTC. It specifies CSATRMTGNYGYTF. The chain joins TRBV20-1 to TRBJ1-2, with D perhaps TRBD1 (6 bases). The germline V and J ends were trimmed by 4 bases and 2 bases, with 14 bases remaining between them. The CDR3 has 14 amino acids. Germline V CDR1 and CDR2: DFQATT, SNEGSKA (reference sequence).

In this sample, this clonotype turned up once. The CDR3 loop is CASSHPPGLRDEQFF. In DNA form, the CDR3 reads TGTGCCAGCAGCCACCCACCGGGACTTCGGGATGAGCAGTTCTTC. The V call is TRBV28, the J call TRBJ2-1, with D maybe TRBD2 (6 bases). The CDR3 is 15 residues long. The V end lost 6 bases, the J end lost 8 bases, and 20 bases lay between the germline ends. Germline V gene data show CDR1 as MDHEN and CDR2 as SYDVKM. Together with reference TRBV28 and TRBJ2-1, the CDR3 gives the full variable domain: DVKVTQSSRYLVKRTGEKVFLECVQDMDHENMFWYRQDPGLGLRLIYFSYDVKMKEKGDIPEGYSVSREKKERFSLILESASTNQTSMYLCASSHPPGLRDEQFFGPGTRLTVL.

This chain's CDR3 is CASSYSDSRSYNEQFF. CDR3 in DNA: TGTGCCAGCAGTTACTCGGACAGCCGCTCCTACAATGAGCAGTTCTTC. V is TRBV2 and J is TRBJ2-1, with D perhaps matching TRBD1 (6 bases). The V gene's germline CDR1 is SNHLY and CDR2 FYNNEI. This CDR3 region has 16 residues. Trimming shortened V by 5 bases and J by 0 bases, and 14 bases separated the two germline ends.

The rearrangement links TRBV15 to TRBJ2-1; 7 bases line up with TRBD2. Germline V gives CDR1 LNHNV, CDR2 YYDKDF (reference sequence). Losses at the gene ends were 4 bases for V and 4 bases for J; bases not matched to a gene: 4. The CDR3 is 14 amino acids. Here the CDR3 DNA reads TGTGCCACCAGCATAACTAGCGAATACAATGAGCAGTTCTTC. Translating it yields CATSITSEYNEQFF. The whole variable domain, filled in from reference TRBV15 and TRBJ2-1, reads DAMVIQNPRYQVTQFGKPVTLSCSQTLNHNVMYWYQQKSSQAPKLLFHYYDKDFNNEADTPDNFQSRRPNTSFCFLDIRSPGLGDTAMYLCATSITSEYNEQFFGPGTRLTVL.

V and J are TRBV29-1 and TRBJ2-3; 8 nucleotides match TRBD2. The CDR3 covers 13 residues. CDR1 SQVTM and CDR2 ANQGSEA come from the germline V gene. Trimming at V came to 5 bases and at J to 4 bases, leaving 5 bases not matched to a gene. This CDR3 reads CSVPGREADTQYF. The CDR3, as DNA: TGCAGCGTTCCCGGGAGGGAGGCAGATACGCAGTATTTT.

This chain links TRBV6-2 or TRBV6-3 with TRBJ2-7, with 7 nucleotides matching TRBD2. The J segment lost 3 bases and the V segment lost 8 bases, leaving 7 bases of the junction unmatched. Germline V gene lookup returns CDR1 MNHEY and CDR2 SVGEGT. This CDR3 comprises 13 residues. DNA of the CDR3: TGTGCCAGCGGGACTATAGGCGGCTACGAGCAGTACTTC. This codes for CASGTIGGYEQYF.